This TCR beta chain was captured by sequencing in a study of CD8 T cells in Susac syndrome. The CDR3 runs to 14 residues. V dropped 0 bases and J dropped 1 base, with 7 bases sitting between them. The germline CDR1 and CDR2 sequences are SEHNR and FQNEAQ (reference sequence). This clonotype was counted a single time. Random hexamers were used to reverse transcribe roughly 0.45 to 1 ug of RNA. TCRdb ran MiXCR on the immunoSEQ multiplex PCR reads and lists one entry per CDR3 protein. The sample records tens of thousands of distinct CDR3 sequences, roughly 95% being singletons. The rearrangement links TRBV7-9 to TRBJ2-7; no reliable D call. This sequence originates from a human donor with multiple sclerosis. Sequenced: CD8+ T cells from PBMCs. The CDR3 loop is CASSLAWESYEQYF. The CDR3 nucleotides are TGTGCCAGCAGCTTAGCTTGGGAATCCTACGAGCAGTACTTC.